This T cell receptor (beta chain) originates from a study of cytomegalovirus exposure and HLA in healthy donors. Findings and limits, study-wide: The authors judged a highly shared variant cluster likely a sequencing artifact.

Notes on this clone: Its specificity is unknown.

13 Jbeta primers and 60 Vbeta primers were used for the PCR. This table comes from immunoSEQ multiplex PCR, and its TCRdb copy is limited to in-frame clones, with some not included. The sample has 150,000 to 200,000 clones, approximately 78% seen once; the top ten hold approximately 1%. CDR1 and CDR2 from the germline V gene are SQVTM and ANQGSEA. Trimming pared 1 base from V and 2 bases from J, leaving 8 bases between. The length of the CDR3 is 13 residues. This TCR was sampled from a girl aged 2 to 9 in good health and CMV-seropositive. Sequencing input: PBMCs. The rearrangement links TRBV29-1 to TRBJ1-1; D gene uncertain. This CDR3 is CSVEGQANTEAFF. The CDR3 nucleotides are TGCAGCGTTGAAGGCCAGGCTAACACTGAAGCTTTCTTT.